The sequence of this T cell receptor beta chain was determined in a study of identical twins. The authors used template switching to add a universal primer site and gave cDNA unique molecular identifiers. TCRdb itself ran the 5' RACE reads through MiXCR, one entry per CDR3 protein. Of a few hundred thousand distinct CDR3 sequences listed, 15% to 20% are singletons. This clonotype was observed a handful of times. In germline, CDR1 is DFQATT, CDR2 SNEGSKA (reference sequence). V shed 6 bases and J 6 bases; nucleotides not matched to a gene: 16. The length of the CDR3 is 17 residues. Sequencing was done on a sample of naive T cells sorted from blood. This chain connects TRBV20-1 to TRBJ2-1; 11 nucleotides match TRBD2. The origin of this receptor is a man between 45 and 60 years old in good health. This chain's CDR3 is CSAHRDLVAGGLNEQFF. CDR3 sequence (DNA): TGCAGTGCCCATAGGGACCTAGTAGCGGGAGGGCTCAATGAGCAGTTCTTC.